This T cell receptor beta chain was captured by sequencing in a study of T cell responses to AZD1222 COVID-19 vaccine. Broader study findings: Donors in the cohort were predominantly white British and more often female, and clonal diversity was possibly underestimated.

Germline V gene data show CDR1 as SGHRS and CDR2 as YFSETQ. With 0 bases removed from V and 0 bases from J, the gap between germline ends came to 6 bases. The CDR3 consists of 14 residues. Sequencing was performed with immunoSEQ multiplex PCR; in TCRdb, only in-frame clones are kept and a portion is missing. The sample includes tens of thousands of clones, roughly 85% seen only once; the top ten take approximately 19%. This clone has a single count. Antigen specificity is unknown. The V gene is TRBV5-1, the J gene TRBJ1-1; D unclear. This receptor was identified in an adult in good health. The sequenced sample was peripheral blood, obtained on day 0 of AZD1222 vaccination. CDR3 sequence (DNA): TGCGCCAGCAGCTTGGGAGTGATGAACACTGAAGCTTTCTTT. It codes for CASSLGVMNTEAFF.